The 24 T cell receptor beta chains reported below all come from one sample, sequenced in a study of blood T cell repertoires in COVID-19. This table comes from immunoSEQ multiplex PCR, and its TCRdb copy is limited to in-frame clones, with some not included. The repertoire consists of about 50,000 clones, with about three quarters occurring once and the leading ten covering 22%. Sequencing input: peripheral blood. These receptors all stem from a man aged 45-65 years with active or convalescent COVID-19.

The V gene is TRBV3-1 (or the pseudogene TRBV3-2), the J gene TRBJ2-5, with 7 bases that match TRBD1. Germline CDR1 is LGHDT and CDR2 is YNNKEL (reference sequence). V shed 3 bases, J shed 2 bases, and the junction held 6 bases outside the gene matches. The CDR3 is 15 residues long. The CDR3: CASSHATGYQETQYF. In DNA, the CDR3 is TGTGCCAGCAGCCACGCGACAGGGTATCAAGAGACCCAGTACTTC.

The chain employs TRBV14 and TRBJ2-5; D is undetermined. The CDR3 is 15 residues long. Germline V gene data show CDR1 as SGHDN and CDR2 as FVKESK. V gave up 2 bases and J gave up 1 base, with 11 bases separating them. The DNA for the CDR3 is TGTGCCAGCAGCCAAAAATACGCGGCCCAAGAGACCCAGTACTTC. This encodes CASSQKYAAQETQYF.

This chain links TRBV5-1 with TRBJ2-1; 7 bases are shared with TRBD2. Per germline, CDR1 SGHRS and CDR2 YFSETQ. With 3 bases clipped from V and 9 bases from J, the junction kept 15 bases outside the gene matches. CDR3 length: 16 amino acids. The CDR3 sequence is CASSSGSGRTGSEQFF. CDR3 nucleotide sequence: TGCGCCAGCAGCTCGGGGTCCGGGAGGACGGGGAGTGAGCAGTTCTTC.

The V gene is TRBV2, the J gene TRBJ2-1; D is perhaps TRBD1 (5 bases). The V and J ends lost 6 bases and 7 bases respectively, with 16 bases between them. From germline, CDR1 is SNHLY and CDR2 FYNNEI. This CDR3 spans 14 amino acids. CDR3 region: CASRGLGQLNEQFF. The CDR3 DNA sequence: TGTGCCAGCAGGGGGCTAGGGCAGCTAAATGAGCAGTTCTTC.

The chain carries TRBV19 and TRBJ1-5; the match to TRBD1 covers 8 bases. This CDR3 region has 15 residues. CDR1 and CDR2 (germline): LNHDA, SQIVND (reference sequence). V lost 9 bases to trimming and J lost 5 bases; unmatched junction nucleotides: 12. The CDR3 region has the DNA TGTGCCAGCCGTGGACAGGGCGCGAATTATCAGCCCCAGCATTTT. Protein product: CASRGQGANYQPQHF.

The chain links TRBV7-3 to TRBJ2-3; D call uncertain. Germline values: CDR1 SGHTA, CDR2 FQGTGA. The length of the CDR3 is 16 residues. V was cut by 4 bases and J by 0 bases, with 14 bases left in between. The CDR3 DNA sequence: TGTGCCAGCAGCTCCAGGCTTTCTGATAGCACAGATACGCAGTATTTT. Residues: CASSSRLSDSTDTQYF.

A few counts support this clone. The CDR3, as DNA: TGTGCCAGCAGCCCAACAGGGTCGGGCGAGCAGTACTTC. It encodes CASSPTGSGEQYF. The chain has TRBV7-7 and TRBJ2-7; D may be TRBD1 (6 bases). The germline CDR1 and CDR2 sequences are SSHAT and FNYEAQ (reference sequence). With 5 bases removed from V and 6 bases from J, the gap between germline ends came to 14 bases. The length of the CDR3 is 13 residues.

The chain couples TRBV29-1 to TRBJ1-2, with TRBD1 matching 8 bases. Germline lookup yields CDR1 SQVTM and CDR2 ANQGSEA. The CDR3 loop spans 13 amino acids. The junction had 8 bases not matched to a gene; V was cut back by 7 bases and J by 4 bases. The CDR3 nucleotides read TGCAGCGGGGGGGGACAGGACGGCTATGGCTACACCTTC. It encodes CSGGGQDGYGYTF.

J is TRBJ2-1 and V is TRBV7-3; D may be TRBD1 (6 bases). CDR3 length: 13 residues. Trimming stripped 5 bases from V and 4 bases from J, with 9 bases between. CDR1 is SGHTA and CDR2 is FQGTGA in the germline V gene. Here the CDR3 reads CASSQGHYNEQFF. The CDR3 region has the DNA TGTGCCAGCAGCCAGGGACATTACAATGAGCAGTTCTTC.

The CDR3 bases are TGTGCCAGCAGCTGGGACAGCTATGGCTACACCTTC. Its protein product is CASSWDSYGYTF. The rearrangement uses TRBV2 and TRBJ1-2; 7 bases align to TRBD1. With V trimmed by 6 bases and J by 4 bases, 2 bases remained unmatched. The CDR3 contains 12 residues. The germline V gene has CDR1 SNHLY and CDR2 FYNNEI.

This clone is a singleton in its sample. V gene TRBV4-1 combines with J gene TRBJ2-1; D gene unclear. Trimming cost V 1 base and J 8 bases, with 9 bases left between them. The CDR3 spans 13 residues. Germline CDR1 and CDR2: MGHRA and YSYEKL. The CDR3, as DNA: TGCGCCAGCAGCCAAGGTCGCGGCTATGAGCAGTTCTTC. As protein: CASSQGRGYEQFF.

This clone occurred a few times. The V and J genes are TRBV5-8 and TRBJ2-1; 8 positions match TRBD2. This CDR3 has 12 residues. V shed 5 bases, J shed 15 bases, and the junction held 10 bases outside the gene matches. CDR1 is SGHTS, CDR2 YDEGEE, per germline. CDR3 region: CASRPRGGSGFF. CDR3 nucleotide sequence: TGTGCCAGCAGGCCCCGGGGGGGTTCGGGGTTCTTC.

In this sample, this clone turned up a few times. V usage is TRBV9 and J usage is TRBJ1-5; weak D call: TRBD1 (5 bases). Germline-derived CDR1 and CDR2 are SGDLS and YYNGEE. This CDR3 has 13 amino acids. Trimming removed 4 bases at V and 5 bases at J, with 10 bases between. DNA of the CDR3: TGTGCCAGCAGCTGGGGGGTGGATCAGCCCCAGCATTTT. This translates into CASSWGVDQPQHF.

This clone showed up just once. V and J are TRBV3-1 (or the pseudogene TRBV3-2) and TRBJ2-2; 10 positions agree with TRBD2. Germline-derived CDR1 and CDR2 are LGHDT and YNNKEL (reference sequence). The CDR3 contains 16 residues. J gave up 7 bases and V 4 bases, and 9 bases lay outside the gene matches. The DNA for the CDR3 is TGTGCCAGCAGCCCCCACGCTAGCGGGGGTGGCGGGGAGCTGTTTTTT. Residues: CASSPHASGGGGELFF.

The chain links TRBV20-1 to TRBJ1-1; D not certain. Per the germline V gene, CDR1 is DFQATT and CDR2 is SNEGSKA (reference sequence). The germline V and J ends were trimmed by 3 bases and 5 bases, with 7 bases remaining between them. The CDR3 has 11 residues. The CDR3 reads CSARSVTEAFF. The CDR3 DNA is TGCAGTGCTAGGAGTGTTACTGAAGCTTTCTTT.

This sequence joins TRBV20-1 and TRBJ1-2; 9 positions agree with TRBD1. Germline V lookup: CDR1 DFQATT, CDR2 SNEGSKA (reference sequence). V lost 3 bases, J lost 6 bases, and 5 bases stayed unmatched. This CDR3 spans 13 amino acids. For the CDR3, the DNA is TGCAGTGCTAGTTTAAACAGGGGGCATGGCTACACCTTC. This codes for CSASLNRGHGYTF.

The rearrangement uses TRBV7-8 and TRBJ2-3; D might be TRBD2 (5 bases). There are 15 residues in the CDR3. The V gene's germline CDR1 is SGHVS and CDR2 FQNEAQ. Trimming removed 4 bases from V and 6 bases from J, with 17 bases in between. CDR3 sequence: CASSSTRGPGDTQYF. The CDR3 DNA is TGTGCCAGCAGCTCCACTAGAGGGCCTGGGGATACGCAGTATTTT.

This clone has just a few counts. The chain links TRBV27 to TRBJ1-1, with no clear D. This CDR3 has 13 residues. The V gene lost 3 bases and the J gene lost 1 base, with 6 bases spanning the gap. CDR1 and CDR2 from the germline V gene are MNHEY and SMNVEV (reference sequence). The CDR3 spells CASSFVANTEAFF. The CDR3 coding sequence is TGTGCCAGCAGTTTCGTAGCGAACACTGAAGCTTTCTTT.

This clone was seen a handful of times. The V and J genes are TRBV5-1 and TRBJ1-4, with a weak D call TRBD1 (6 bases). The germline gives CDR1 SGHRS, CDR2 YFSETQ. The CDR3 contains 18 residues. The V gene lost 0 bases and the J gene lost 3 bases, with 18 bases spanning the gap. The CDR3 region is CASSLDRAGVFPNEKLFF. The CDR3 bases are TGCGCCAGCAGCTTGGACAGGGCAGGGGTGTTTCCTAATGAAAAACTGTTTTTT.

DNA of the CDR3: TGCAGTGCTAGTGCCCTCGAGCGGGACGGCAGGAATGAGCAGTTCTTC. Its translation is CSASALERDGRNEQFF. The V gene is TRBV20-1, the J gene TRBJ2-1; 7 bases are a match to TRBD2. Germline lookup yields CDR1 DFQATT and CDR2 SNEGSKA (reference sequence). V dropped 3 bases and J dropped 7; count of bases not matched to a gene: 15. The CDR3 runs to 16 residues.

CDR3 sequence reads: CASSAGGTGANVLTF. The CDR3 DNA follows: TGTGCCAGCTCAGCGGGGGGAACTGGGGCCAACGTCCTGACTTTC. The rearrangement links TRBV18 to TRBJ2-6; 8 nucleotides agree with TRBD2. The V segment lost 5 bases and the J segment 2 bases; nucleotides outside the gene matches: 2. The CDR3 has 15 residues. Germline assignment: CDR1 KGHSH and CDR2 LQKENI. Full variable domain (remainder filled in from reference TRBV18 and TRBJ2-6): NAGVMQNPRHLVRRRGQEARLRCSPMKGHSHVYWYRQLPEEGLKFMVYLQKENIIDESGMPKERFSAEFPKEGPSILRIQQVVRGDSAAYFCASSAGGTGANVLTFGAGSRLTVL.

The chain carries TRBV10-3 and TRBJ2-3; 12 nucleotides line up with TRBD2. Germline CDR1 reads ENHRY; CDR2 reads SYGVKD. V dropped 10 bases and J dropped 2; count of bases not matched to a gene: 4. The CDR3 sequence is 14 residues long. CDR3 in DNA: TGTGCCAGCGGACTAGCGGGGTTCACAGATACGCAGTATTTT. It encodes CASGLAGFTDTQYF.

The chain is built from TRBV6-6 and TRBJ2-3; 9 positions agree with TRBD2. The CDR3 is made up of 14 amino acids. Trimming removed 6 bases from V and 5 bases from J; junction bases left unmatched: 6. Germline values: CDR1 MNHNY, CDR2 SVGAGI (reference sequence). The CDR3 here is CASSWGLAGDTQYF. Here the CDR3 DNA reads TGTGCCAGCAGCTGGGGACTAGCAGGAGATACGCAGTATTTT.

The rearrangement links TRBV19 to TRBJ2-2; D call uncertain. Germline CDR1 reads LNHDA; CDR2 reads SQIVND (reference sequence). CDR3 length equals 13 residues. Between the trimmed V and J ends, which lost 10 bases and 0 bases, there was a span of 9 bases. CDR3 nucleotide sequence: TGTGCCACCGCAGATCCGAACACCGGGGAGCTGTTTTTT. It yields the protein CATADPNTGELFF. Looking up the rest from reference TRBV19 and TRBJ2-2 gives the full variable domain: DGGITQSPKYLFRKEGQNVTLSCEQNLNHDAMYWYRQDPGQGLRLIYYSQIVNDFQKGDIAEGYSVSREKKESFPLTVTSAQKNPTAFYLCATADPNTGELFFGEGSRLTVL.